These 25 T cell receptor beta chains came from one sample sequenced in a study of OX40 agonist ivuxolimab in advanced cancers. The receptor library was made with the immunoSEQ multiplex PCR assay. In TCRdb, the immuneACCESS table is reduced to in-frame sequences with V and J assigned. These tables do not hold every clone; where another copy was compared, an unresolved V gene accounts for under half, and the others remain unexplained. The sample contains some 91,000 clones, over 75% of them found a single time. The biggest ten clones account for roughly 4% of the sample. Here the sequenced sample was CD4+ or CD8+ T cells sorted from blood, taken in a trial of the OX40 agonist ivuxolimab. The receptors come from an adult with an advanced solid tumor such as melanoma, head and neck, liver or kidney cancer.

As regards this clone: Germline and junction disagree at one end, which may indicate a read error. The chain joins TRBV10-3 to TRBJ1-2, with no clear D. The CDR3 has 11 residues. Germline V gives CDR1 ENHRY, CDR2 SYGVKD. CDR3 nucleotides: TGTGCCATCAGTGAGGGGCAGACGGCCGCCTTC. Amino acids: CAISEGQTAAF.

The J gene is TRBJ2-7, the V gene TRBV27; 7 nucleotides agree with TRBD2. The CDR3 length is 16 residues. V lost 3 bases, J lost 2 bases, and 10 bases stayed unmatched. Germline-derived CDR1 and CDR2 are MNHEY and SMNVEV (reference sequence). For the CDR3, the DNA is TGTGCCAGCAGTTTTAAAGTGGGAGGGCCTCCCTACGAGCAGTACTTC. Amino acids: CASSFKVGGPPYEQYF.

The CDR3 DNA sequence: TGTGCCAGCGGGACAGTCGGGGAGACCCAGTACTTC. Amino acids: CASGTVGETQYF. The rearrangement links TRBV18 to TRBJ2-5, with TRBD1 matching 7 bases. The CDR3 contains 12 residues. After removal of 8 bases from V and 5 bases from J, the junction contained 5 bases not matched to a gene. Germline V gene data show CDR1 as KGHSH and CDR2 as LQKENI.

The V and J genes are TRBV27 and TRBJ2-3; the match to TRBD2 covers 14 bases. The CDR3 extends over 18 amino acids. V trimming: 5 bases; J trimming: 4 bases; junction bases outside the gene matches: 11. Per germline, CDR1 MNHEY and CDR2 SMNVEV (reference sequence). The CDR3 coding sequence is TGTGCCAGCAGTACCCGAGGGACTAGCGGGAGAAAGTCAGATACGCAGTATTTT. The encoded protein is CASSTRGTSGRKSDTQYF.

The chain links TRBV9 to TRBJ1-6; D not resolved. The CDR3 has 17 residues. V lost 0 bases and J lost 0, with 10 bases in between. Germline CDR1 SGDLS, CDR2 YYNGEE. In DNA form, the CDR3 reads TGTGCCAGCAGCGTAGTTCCAGCGAGCTCCTATAATTCACCCCTCCACTTT. It is translated as CASSVVPASSYNSPLHF.

This chain joins TRBV6-5 and TRBJ1-2; D might be TRBD1 (5 bases). Trimming removed 2 bases from V and 7 bases from J, with 14 bases in between. The length of the CDR3 is 14 residues. Germline CDR1 and CDR2: MNHEY and SVGAGI. The CDR3 is CASSYQGGRAGYTF. As DNA, the CDR3 is TGTGCCAGCAGTTACCAGGGAGGACGGGCTGGCTACACCTTC.

This clone was recorded only once. The chain has TRBV2 and TRBJ2-2; 13 nucleotides match TRBD2. This CDR3 spans 15 amino acids. Germline lookup yields CDR1 SNHLY and CDR2 FYNNEI. The V gene end was trimmed by 7 bases and the J gene end by 4 bases; junction bases not matched to a gene: 3. CDR3 in amino acids: CASTGLAGATGELFF. For the CDR3, the DNA is TGTGCCAGCACCGGACTAGCGGGAGCCACCGGGGAGCTGTTTTTT.

The chain is built from TRBV19 and TRBJ1-1, with D tentatively TRBD1 (5 bases). The V and J ends lost 3 bases and 4 bases respectively, with 12 bases between them. The V gene's germline CDR1 is LNHDA and CDR2 SQIVND (reference sequence). The CDR3 is made up of 14 amino acids. This chain's CDR3 is CASSIGPGGTEAFF. The CDR3 DNA follows: TGTGCCAGTAGTATCGGGCCCGGGGGCACTGAAGCTTTCTTT.

The chain combines TRBV28 with TRBJ1-4, with 7 bases lining up with TRBD1. The CDR3 totals 15 residues. Per germline, CDR1 MDHEN and CDR2 SYDVKM. V lost 8 bases, J lost 8 bases, and 14 bases stayed unmatched. CDR3 protein: CASREPGRGREKLFF. The CDR3, as DNA: TGTGCCAGCCGTGAGCCCGGCAGGGGGAGGGAAAAACTGTTTTTT.

This rearrangement joins TRBV5-1 to TRBJ1-4; tentative D call: TRBD1 (6 bases). The V end was cut by 0 bases, the J end by 6 bases, with 15 bases between. The length of the CDR3 is 16 residues. Germline assignment: CDR1 SGHRS and CDR2 YFSETQ. CDR3 protein: CASSLGTVGADEKLFF. The CDR3, as DNA: TGCGCCAGCAGCTTGGGGACAGTGGGCGCGGATGAAAAACTGTTTTTT.

This clone was recorded a few times. The CDR3 loop is CASTEVGGREPQHF. The DNA for the CDR3 is TGTGCCAGCACCGAGGTGGGGGGTAGGGAGCCCCAGCATTTT. This chain joins TRBV6-1 and TRBJ1-5; D possibly corresponds to TRBD1 (5 bases). The germline V gene encodes CDR1 MNHNS and CDR2 SASEGT. With 7 bases removed from V and 8 bases from J, the gap between germline ends came to 18 bases. The CDR3 length is 14 residues.

The chain uses TRBV30 and TRBJ2-3; maybe TRBD2 (6 bases). This CDR3 is built from 16 residues. Germline lookup yields CDR1 GTSNPN and CDR2 SVGIG (reference sequence). Trimming removed 0 bases from V and 2 bases from J, with 15 bases in between. The CDR3 DNA is TGTGCCTGGAGTGTACTCGGGAGCCATCTCACAGATACGCAGTATTTT. It yields the protein CAWSVLGSHLTDTQYF.

The CDR3 DNA sequence: TGTGCCAGCAGCAGTGGGGACCCCAGGGCCTCCAGCTCCTACGAGCAGTACGTC. This codes for CASSSGDPRASSSYEQYV. The gene calls are TRBV21-1 and TRBJ2-7. TRBV21-1 is a known pseudogene. The CDR3 consists of 18 residues.

The count of this clone is one. CDR3 nucleotides: TGCGCCAGCAGCCTTCAAGCGGGAGCGAACTACAATGAGCAGTTCTTC. Translating gives CASSLQAGANYNEQFF. The gene calls are TRBV4-3 and TRBJ2-1; 8 positions match TRBD2. The CDR3 is made up of 16 amino acids. Germline trimming cut 4 bases from V and 3 bases from J; bases unmatched to any gene: 8. Germline V gene sequence: CDR1 LGHNA, CDR2 YSLEER.

The chain joins TRBV5-8 to TRBJ1-1, with D uncertain. CDR3 size: 13 residues. V was clipped by 0 bases and J by 4 bases, with 7 bases between them. Germline CDR1 is SGHTS and CDR2 is YDEGEE. CDR3 coding DNA: TGTGCCAGCAGCTTGGAGGGTTTCACTGAAGCTTTCTTT. Residues: CASSLEGFTEAFF.

The chain is built from TRBV2 and TRBJ2-5; D unclear. Trimming shortened V by 7 bases and J by 2 bases, and 11 bases separated the two germline ends. From germline, CDR1 is SNHLY and CDR2 FYNNEI. The CDR3 sequence is 13 residues long. CDR3 DNA: TGTGCCAGCACGGCTAGTCGGCAAGAGACCCAGTACTTC. Translation: CASTASRQETQYF.

The chain is built from TRBV6-6 and TRBJ1-2; D perhaps matches TRBD1 (5 bases). The germline V and J ends were trimmed by 5 bases and 6 bases, with 16 bases remaining between them. Germline V gene lookup returns CDR1 MNHNY and CDR2 SVGAGI (reference sequence). This CDR3 is built from 14 residues. The CDR3 nucleotides read TGTGCCAGCAGTCAAAGCAGGGAAAGCGATGGCTACACCTTC. As protein: CASSQSRESDGYTF.

V usage is TRBV27 and J usage is TRBJ2-7; D possibly uses TRBD1 or TRBD2 (5 bases each). V lost 3 bases and J lost 6, with 12 bases in between. Germline CDR1 MNHEY, CDR2 SMNVEV (reference sequence). This CDR3 region has 13 residues. The CDR3 nucleotides are TGTGCCAGCAGTTTTCCCGGGACGGGCGAGCAGTACTTC. Its protein is CASSFPGTGEQYF.

V usage is TRBV6-1 and J usage is TRBJ1-3; D possibly corresponds to TRBD1 (5 bases). The CDR3 spans 15 residues. Germline loops: CDR1 MNHNS, CDR2 SASEGT. Trimming shortened V by 3 bases and J by 2 bases, and 11 bases separated the two germline ends. DNA of the CDR3: TGTGCCAGCAGTGAGACAGCTGGGCCTGGAAACACCATATATTTT. Protein: CASSETAGPGNTIYF.

The chain uses TRBV19 and TRBJ2-7; D is ambiguous. The CDR3 covers 13 residues. CDR1 and CDR2 (germline): LNHDA, SQIVND (reference sequence). Trimming shortened V by 3 bases and J by 2 bases, and 8 bases separated the two germline ends. The DNA for the CDR3 is TGTGCCAGTAGTATCGGTCTACCCTACGAGCAGTACGTC. Its protein is CASSIGLPYEQYV.

This chain links TRBV5-1 with TRBJ1-3; D is ambiguous. Trimming cost V 1 base and J 0 bases, with 11 bases left between them. This CDR3 is 16 amino acids long. The V gene's germline CDR1 is SGHRS and CDR2 YFSETQ. CDR3 nucleotides: TGCGCCAGCAGCTTGCTGGACCGCCGCTCTGGAAACACCATATATTTT. It codes for CASSLLDRRSGNTIYF. The complete variable domain, with remaining parts taken from reference TRBV5-1 and TRBJ1-3, reads KAGVTQTPRYLIKTRGQQVTLSCSPISGHRSVSWYQQTPGQGLQFLFEYFSETQRNKGNFPGRFSGRQFSNSRSEMNVSTLELGDSALYLCASSLLDRRSGNTIYFGEGSWLTVV.

As concerns this clone: Distinct nucleotide sequences in the sample also encode this CDR3. This chain connects TRBV7-2 to TRBJ2-3; TRBD2 matches 11 bases. This CDR3 is built from 16 residues. Trimming removed 3 bases from V and 1 base from J; junction bases left unmatched: 3. Looked up from germline, CDR1 is SGHTA and CDR2 is FQGNSA. This CDR3 is CASSFIAGGGTDTQYF. CDR3 nucleotide sequence: TGTGCCAGCAGCTTCATAGCGGGAGGGGGCACAGATACGCAGTATTTT.

This chain uses TRBV7-8 with TRBJ2-1, with 8 bases lining up with TRBD2. The CDR3 runs 13 residues. Germline CDR1 SGHVS, CDR2 FQNEAQ. J was trimmed by 9 bases and V by 6 bases; bases with no gene match: 7. CDR3 sequence reads: CASSHLAGSEQFF. CDR3 DNA: TGTGCCAGCAGTCACTTAGCGGGAAGTGAGCAGTTCTTC.

V and J are TRBV28 and TRBJ2-7; 8 bases align to TRBD2. The CDR3 contains 15 residues. CDR1 and CDR2 from the germline V gene are MDHEN and SYDVKM. Unmatched junction bases numbered 7, after V lost 6 bases and J lost 0 bases. Here the CDR3 reads CASRRFGGDSYEQYF. In DNA, the CDR3 is TGTGCCAGCAGACGCTTCGGGGGGGACTCCTACGAGCAGTACTTC. Full variable domain (missing parts from reference TRBV28 and TRBJ2-7): DVKVTQSSRYLVKRTGEKVFLECVQDMDHENMFWYRQDPGLGLRLIYFSYDVKMKEKGDIPEGYSVSREKKERFSLILESASTNQTSMYLCASRRFGGDSYEQYFGPGTRLTVT.

This rearrangement joins TRBV30 to TRBJ1-4; D remains ambiguous. V gave up 2 bases and J gave up 2 bases, with 9 bases separating them. Germline V gene sequence: CDR1 GTSNPN, CDR2 SVGIG (reference sequence). There are 14 residues in the CDR3. The CDR3 nucleotides read TGTGCCTGGAGTACGGTTTACACTAATGAAAAACTGTTTTTT. This gives the protein CAWSTVYTNEKLFF.